The 23 T cell receptor beta chains presented below share a single source sample, sequenced in a study of blood T cell repertoires in COVID-19. The repertoire was sequenced with immunoSEQ multiplex PCR; TCRdb's copy has only in-frame clones and lacks some. The sample has 160,000 or so clones; around 83% are singletons. The specimen was peripheral blood. Source of these receptors: an older man who had recovered from COVID-19.

This clone was found once. This chain uses TRBV7-8 with TRBJ2-5, with 14 bases fitting TRBD2. V lost 1 base and J lost 5; bases outside the gene matches: 9. The CDR3 extends over 18 amino acids. Germline values: CDR1 SGHVS, CDR2 FQNEAQ. The CDR3 DNA sequence: TGTGCCAGCAGCTTAGTCCTGGGACTAGCGGGAGCGATCGAGACCCAGTACTTC. This encodes CASSLVLGLAGAIETQYF.

This rearrangement joins TRBV5-1 to TRBJ2-3; perhaps TRBD1 as D (6 bases). The CDR3 has 15 residues. V dropped 4 bases and J dropped 0 bases, with 12 bases sitting between them. CDR1 and CDR2 from the germline V gene are SGHRS and YFSETQ. CDR3 protein: CASSRRTASTDTQYF. The CDR3 nucleotides are TGCGCCAGCAGCAGGCGGACAGCTAGCACAGATACGCAGTATTTT.

J is TRBJ2-5 and V is TRBV24-1, with TRBD1 matching 8 bases. Germline assignment: CDR1 KGHDR and CDR2 SFDVKD. This CDR3 is built from 15 residues. Trimming cost V 3 bases and J 4 bases; bases outside gene matches: 6. The CDR3 region is CATSDPRTGLETQYF. The CDR3 nucleotides are TGTGCCACCAGTGATCCTAGGACAGGGCTAGAGACCCAGTACTTC.

The J gene is TRBJ2-1, the V gene TRBV6-5; the match to TRBD1 covers 10 bases. V dropped 6 bases and J dropped 1; count of bases not matched to a gene: 3. The germline V gene encodes CDR1 MNHEY and CDR2 SVGAGI. This CDR3 region has 15 residues. CDR3 residues: CASRTGQGSYNEQFF. In nucleotides, the CDR3 is TGTGCCAGCAGGACGGGACAGGGGTCCTACAATGAGCAGTTCTTC.

This chain joins TRBV5-1 and TRBJ1-1; 7 positions agree with TRBD1. The CDR3 is made up of 13 amino acids. Germline lookup yields CDR1 SGHRS and CDR2 YFSETQ. Trimming at V came to 6 bases and at J to 2 bases, leaving 4 bases not matched to a gene. The CDR3 loop reads CASTRQGNTEAFF. As DNA, the CDR3 is TGCGCCAGCACCAGACAGGGTAACACTGAAGCTTTCTTT.

The chain links TRBV9 to TRBJ1-4, with D perhaps TRBD1 (6 bases). The CDR3 contains 14 residues. The germline V gene has CDR1 SGDLS and CDR2 YYNGEE. Trimming took 0 bases from V and 7 from J, leaving 10 bases between them. As DNA, the CDR3 is TGTGCCAGCAGCGTAGCACAGGGTGGTGAAAAACTGTTTTTT. Protein product: CASSVAQGGEKLFF.

The rearrangement uses TRBV28 and TRBJ2-7, with D perhaps matching TRBD2 (5 bases). CDR1 is MDHEN and CDR2 is SYDVKM in the germline V gene. The CDR3 contains 14 residues. Trimming took 8 bases from V and 2 from J, leaving 16 bases between them. CDR3 DNA sequence: TGTGCCAGCCTCGGTATAGCGAATCCCTACGAGCAGTACTTC. It encodes CASLGIANPYEQYF.

The chain links TRBV6-5 to TRBJ2-5, with D possibly matching TRBD2 (5 bases). The germline V gene encodes CDR1 MNHEY and CDR2 SVGAGI. The ends were cut back, 2 bases at V and 2 bases at J, with 9 bases in the middle. This CDR3 is built from 14 residues. The CDR3 DNA sequence: TGTGCCAGCAGTTACCGACGGGAACAAGAGACCCAGTACTTC. Translated: CASSYRREQETQYF.

The gene calls are TRBV29-1 and TRBJ2-2; no firm D call. Germline values: CDR1 SQVTM, CDR2 ANQGSEA. V was pared by 6 bases and J by 4 bases, with 9 bases between. The CDR3 runs to 12 residues. The CDR3 here is CSVASGTGELFF. As DNA, the CDR3 is TGCAGCGTGGCGTCAGGCACCGGGGAGCTGTTTTTT.

This sequence joins TRBV4-1 and TRBJ2-1; 10 positions match TRBD2. Trimming took 0 bases from V and 8 from J; bases not matched to a gene: 13. Per germline, CDR1 MGHRA and CDR2 YSYEKL. This CDR3 is 18 amino acids long. The CDR3 protein is CASSQDEGSGRAADEQFF. The CDR3 DNA reads TGCGCCAGCAGCCAAGATGAAGGAAGCGGGAGGGCCGCGGATGAGCAGTTCTTC.

The rearrangement links TRBV4-1 to TRBJ2-6; D uncertain. In germline, CDR1 is MGHRA, CDR2 YSYEKL. The length of the CDR3 is 14 residues. Between the trimmed V and J ends, which lost 4 bases and 3 bases, there was a span of 7 bases. CDR3 residues: CASSPSGGANVLTF. CDR3 nucleotides: TGCGCCAGCAGCCCGTCGGGTGGGGCCAACGTCCTGACTTTC.

This clone was seen a handful of times. V usage is TRBV19 and J usage is TRBJ2-1; tentative D call: TRBD1 (7 bases). The CDR3 runs 15 residues. V was cut by 8 bases and J by 4 bases, with 18 bases left in between. From germline, CDR1 is LNHDA and CDR2 SQIVND (reference sequence). CDR3 amino acids: CASRPGQGGYNEQFF. In DNA form, the CDR3 reads TGTGCCAGTCGCCCCGGGCAGGGGGGATACAATGAGCAGTTCTTC.

The chain recombines TRBV27 with TRBJ1-6, with a weak D call TRBD1 (5 bases). The CDR3 has 14 residues. V was pared by 2 bases and J by 6 bases, with 8 bases between. Germline values: CDR1 MNHEY, CDR2 SMNVEV (reference sequence). As DNA, the CDR3 is TGTGCCAGCAGTTTAAGGCAGGGTAATTCACCCCTCCACTTT. Its translation is CASSLRQGNSPLHF.

V gene TRBV6-5 combines with J gene TRBJ2-7, with D maybe TRBD2 (6 bases). The V gene lost 8 bases and the J gene lost 3 bases, with 14 bases spanning the gap. Germline CDR1 MNHEY, CDR2 SVGAGI. The CDR3 spans 13 residues. DNA for the CDR3: TGTGCCAGCGGGAGGCCGAATTTCTACGAGCAGTACTTC. Its translation: CASGRPNFYEQYF.

This rearrangement joins TRBV29-1 to TRBJ2-7, with D tentatively TRBD2 (7 bases). The CDR3 contains 13 residues. Germline V lookup: CDR1 SQVTM, CDR2 ANQGSEA. Trimming shortened V by 7 bases and J by 1 base, and 14 bases separated the two germline ends. As DNA, the CDR3 is TGCAGCGCCCAAGGGGGGGATTCCTACGAGCAGTACTTC. Translation: CSAQGGDSYEQYF.

DNA of the CDR3: TGTGCCAGCAGCTCACTATCGTCGGGTGAGCAGTTCTTC. This codes for CASSSLSSGEQFF. The chain combines TRBV11-3 with TRBJ2-1; D uncertain. Trimming removed 4 bases at V and 9 bases at J, with 13 bases between. This CDR3 region has 13 residues. The germline CDR1 and CDR2 sequences are SGHNT and YENEEA. The full variable domain, completed using reference TRBV11-3 and TRBJ2-1, is EAGVVQSPRYKIIEKKQPVAFWCNPISGHNTLYWYLQNLGQGPELLIRYENEEAVDDSQLPKDRFSAERLKGVDSTLKIQPAELGDSAVYLCASSSLSSGEQFFGPGTRLTVL.

The J gene is TRBJ2-1, the V gene TRBV15, with D tentatively TRBD2 (7 bases). V was cut by 2 bases and J by 8 bases, with 19 bases left in between. CDR3 length: 16 residues. The V gene's germline CDR1 is LNHNV and CDR2 YYDKDF (reference sequence). This CDR3 reads CATSRLGGVGGHEQFF. Written as DNA, the CDR3 is TGTGCCACCAGCAGACTCGGCGGGGTCGGGGGGCATGAGCAGTTCTTC.

This chain connects TRBV2 to TRBJ2-7; D may be TRBD2 (5 bases). Germline V CDR1 and CDR2: SNHLY, FYNNEI. The CDR3 extends over 12 amino acids. V shed 3 bases and J shed 6 bases, with 9 bases lying between them. The CDR3 loop is CASSDPGFEQYF. CDR3 DNA: TGTGCCAGCAGTGATCCGGGGTTCGAGCAGTACTTC.

This chain connects TRBV2 to TRBJ1-6, with a weak D call TRBD1 (6 bases). The CDR3 totals 14 residues. V lost 6 bases and J 9 bases, leaving 15 bases between the germline ends. The germline CDR1 and CDR2 sequences are SNHLY and FYNNEI. CDR3 nucleotides: TGTGCCAGCAGAACGAGACAGGAGGTTTCACCCCTCCACTTT. Protein sequence: CASRTRQEVSPLHF. Together with reference TRBV2 and TRBJ1-6, the CDR3 gives the full variable domain: EPEVTQTPSHQVTQMGQEVILRCVPISNHLYFYWYRQILGQKVEFLVSFYNNEISEKSEIFDDQFSVERPDGSNFTLKIRSTKLEDSAMYFCASRTRQEVSPLHFGNGTRLTVT.

This clone was detected only a few times. V gene TRBV5-6 combines with J gene TRBJ2-7; 9 nucleotides line up with TRBD2. V gave up 5 bases and J gave up 6 bases; unmatched junction bases: 9. This CDR3 spans 14 amino acids. CDR1 and CDR2 from the germline V gene are SGHDT and YYEEEE. The CDR3 DNA follows: TGTGCCAGCAGACTCCTGGCGGGAGGGCCCGAGCAGTACTTC. Translation gives CASRLLAGGPEQYF.

This chain uses TRBV28 with TRBJ2-2; TRBD2 aligns across 11 bases. From germline, CDR1 is MDHEN and CDR2 SYDVKM. V shed 3 bases and J 4 bases; nucleotides not matched to a gene: 4. This CDR3 is 16 amino acids long. The chain's CDR3 is CASSFSSGRFTGELFF. For the CDR3, the DNA is TGTGCCAGCAGTTTTTCTAGCGGGAGGTTCACCGGGGAGCTGTTTTTT.

The V and J genes are TRBV7-2 and TRBJ1-5; 7 positions match TRBD1. V gave up 1 base and J gave up 0 bases; unmatched junction bases: 6. There are 17 residues in the CDR3. The germline gives CDR1 SGHTA, CDR2 FQGNSA. The CDR3 is CASSLVAGGSSNQPQHF. The CDR3 nucleotides are TGTGCCAGCAGCTTAGTGGCAGGGGGTAGTAGCAATCAGCCCCAGCATTTT.

This clone has a single count. This chain joins TRBV12-3 or TRBV12-4 and TRBJ2-5, with D possibly TRBD1 on 6 matching bases. This CDR3 contains 13 residues. V was pared by 2 bases and J by 3 bases, with 7 bases between. CDR3 sequence reads: CASSLQGKETQYF. In nucleotides, the CDR3 is TGTGCCAGCAGTTTACAGGGGAAAGAGACCCAGTACTTC.